Detailed here is one T cell receptor (beta chain). Every PCR got spiked synthetic TCR analog templates. Data came from immunoSEQ multiplex PCR; TCRdb stores just in-frame clones and leaves some out. Counted here are some 49,000 clones, nearly 90% occurring once; the ten biggest clones make up 7.6%. This sample is part of a study of PD-L1 blockade in urothelial cancer. Study as a whole: Each patient had 0 to 3 earlier chemotherapy regimens. The analyses of blood took place 3 weeks (second dose) and 6 weeks after treatment start. Each blood sample yielded a median of about 150,000 T cells.

Trimming removed 5 bases from V and 2 bases from J, with 15 bases in between. The CDR3 length is 15 residues. Germline CDR1 reads SGHVS; CDR2 reads FNYEAQ. This chain links TRBV7-6 with TRBJ2-5; TRBD2 is a possible D gene (5 bases). The specimen was PBMCs, collected around atezolizumab (anti-PD-L1) treatment. This sequence originates from a man in his 60s with urothelial cancer. CDR3: CASSTADGIQETQYF. The CDR3 DNA reads TGTGCCAGCAGCACAGCGGACGGAATACAAGAGACCCAGTACTTC.